This TCR beta chain emerged from a study of cytomegalovirus exposure and HLA in healthy donors. Broader study findings: Later analysis placed DRB1 highest and HLA-C lowest in TCR association rates, which differed by HLA locus.

As concerns this clone: Its antigen remains unknown.

The J segment lost 8 bases and the V segment lost 4 bases, leaving 8 bases of the junction unmatched. This CDR3 is built from 13 residues. Germline-derived CDR1 and CDR2 are SGDLS and YYNGEE. PCR primers comprised 60 Vbeta and 13 Jbeta primers. Generated by immunoSEQ multiplex PCR, the TCRdb table keeps only in-frame clones and is missing some. The sample contains some 42,000 clones, around 50% of which appear only once. V gene TRBV9 combines with J gene TRBJ1-1; 7 positions match TRBD1. This receptor was identified in a human donor in good health. The source material was PBMCs. The CDR3 DNA follows: TGTGCCAGCAGCTTAGACAGGGAGGGGGAAGCTTTCTTT. It encodes CASSLDREGEAFF.